This T cell receptor beta chain was sequenced in a study of Ad26.COV2.S vaccination and SARS-CoV-2 variants (dated by TCRdb to the early 2020s). Study-level background: Donors in the vaccine arm were drawn from COV1001, a phase I-IIa trial of Ad26.COV2.S in healthy adults that was multicentre, randomized, double-blind and placebo-controlled. Ad26.COV2.S was given intramuscularly at 5x10^10 or 1x10^11 viral particles, as a single shot or as two shots 56 days apart. TCRbeta repertoire sequencing served as the tool for gauging how specific and how broad the SARS-CoV-2-reactive T cell receptors were following Ad26.COV2.S vaccination. A total of roughly 32 samples were included in the TCR-sequenced set, comprising around 19 Ad26.COV2.S vaccine recipients, 5 placebo recipients and 8 SARS-CoV-2 convalescent individuals. Participants in the trial were split at random into five groups of five each, receiving low-dose or high-dose Ad26.COV2.S once or twice, or else placebo on both occasions. Investigators remained blinded to trial group allocation during experiments and outcome assessment. The research as a whole found: Spike-specific TCR breadth was higher in Ad26.COV2.S recipients than in placebo recipients (P = 0.0014). Substantial breadth of spike-specific CD8+ and CD4+ T cell responses was reported after vaccination. It was noted by the authors that total T cell responses may have been underestimated by the TCR breadth and depth analyses. Vaccine and placebo recipients had similar non-spike TCR breadth, a finding consistent with the vaccine containing only spike. The study was not powered for comparison of responses between vaccine doses or regimens.

V sheds 0 bases and J sheds 0 bases, leaving 12 bases between their ends. From a lookup of the germline V gene, CDR1 and CDR2 are SGHRS and YFSETQ. The CDR3, from cysteine to phenylalanine, totals 17 residues. CDR3 DNA is the only sequence kept; it has 51 bases, read in frame from the first base. The immunoSEQ Assay was used to sequence TCRbeta CDR3 regions. After extraction, genomic DNA underwent amplification by bias-controlled multiplex PCR, followed by high-throughput sequencing. On the authors' methods: Collapsing and filtering of sequences were performed to quantify the absolute abundance of each unique TCRbeta CDR3 region. T cell fraction was estimated by normalization of TCRbeta template counts to usable DNA, with usable DNA being measured through amplification of reference genes present in all nucleated cells. Repertoire TCRs were annotated as SARS-CoV-2-specific when V gene, CDR3 amino acid sequence and J gene were exactly matched to a known reactive TCR set. The reference SARS-CoV-2 TCR set was derived from MIRA and filtered for enrichment in COVID-19-positive ImmuneCODE repertoires, a step that removed public or cross-reactive TCRs. Using the MIRA antigens, annotated TCRs were further analysed by specific ORF or by position within an ORF. Depth was the summed frequency of annotated unique rearrangements, while breadth was defined as annotated unique rearrangements over total unique productive rearrangements. TCR breadth was compared between groups using two-sided Wilcoxon rank-sum tests. TCRdb's version of the immuneACCESS table is confined to in-frame rearrangements and falls short of the full clone set. An unresolved V gene accounts for under half of the shortfall where checked; the remainder is of unknown origin. The V and J calls and the clone size are those of that table, but D and trimming were determined from the DNA. Across this sample there are roughly 420,000 clones, with roughly 90% seen only once. Less than 4.5% of the sample lies in the top ten.

What this sample's treatment or condition label stands for: some 20 received Ad26.COV2.S at low or high dose, single or two shots; roughly 5 received placebo; per-sample allocation not given. Repertoires of vaccine and placebo recipients were sequenced from samples collected on day 63 after the first injection. Between 29 July and 7 August 2020, Cohort 1b enrolled 25 adults aged 18-55 years at one site in Boston, USA. Ad26.COV2.S was a replication-incompetent adenovirus type 26 vector that expressed a prefusion-stabilized SARS-CoV-2 spike protein derived from the original Wuhan strain. A word on this clone: What antigen it recognizes has not been identified. No much larger clonotype is one base removed from it; base qualities were not supplied.

The rearrangement combines TRBV5-1 with TRBJ2-2; the D element might be TRBD1 or TRBD2, as each aligns at 6 bases. The clonotype originates from a person between 18 and 60 years old who received the Ad26.COV2.S COVID-19 vaccine or a placebo. Specimen: peripheral blood, collected in a trial of Ad26.COV2.S vaccine versus placebo. This receptor has the CDR3 CASSLEPGGPNTGELFF. At the DNA level, the sequence is TGCGCCAGCAGCTTGGAACCCGGGGGCCCGAACACCGGGGAGCTGTTTTTT.